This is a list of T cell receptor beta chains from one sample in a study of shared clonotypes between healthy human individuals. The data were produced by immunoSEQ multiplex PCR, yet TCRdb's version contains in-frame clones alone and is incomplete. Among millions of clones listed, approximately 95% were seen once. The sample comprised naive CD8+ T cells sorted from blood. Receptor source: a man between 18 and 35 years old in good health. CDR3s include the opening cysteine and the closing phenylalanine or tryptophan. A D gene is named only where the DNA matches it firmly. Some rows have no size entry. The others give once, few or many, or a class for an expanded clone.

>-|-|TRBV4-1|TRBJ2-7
TGCGCCAGCAGCCATGAAATATCCCGGGGACCGGCCACCTACGAGCAGTACTTC
CASSHEISRGPATYEQYF
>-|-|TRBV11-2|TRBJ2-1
TGTGCCAGCAGCTTACGGCGGGATGAGCAGTTCTTC
CASSLRRDEQFF
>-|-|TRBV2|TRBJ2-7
TGTGCCACCTATGGGGACCCCGGCGAGCAGTACTTC
CATYGDPGEQYF
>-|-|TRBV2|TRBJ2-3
TGTGCCAGCAGTCTTCTAAGCACAGATACGCAGTATTTT
CASSLLSTDTQYF
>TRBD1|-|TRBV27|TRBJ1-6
TGTGCCAGCAGAACAGGGGGCGATTCACCCCTCCACTTT
CASRTGGDSPLHF
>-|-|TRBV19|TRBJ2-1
TGTGCCAGTAGTATCCTCCCCGCCCAGAATGAGCAGTTCTTC
CASSILPAQNEQFF
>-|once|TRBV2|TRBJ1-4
TGTGCCAGCACCCTAAGTATGGGGGTTGAAAAACTGTTTTTT
CASTLSMGVEKLFF
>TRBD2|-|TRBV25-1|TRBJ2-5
TGTGCCAGCCGCGGGGGGACCCAGTACTTC
CASRGGTQYF
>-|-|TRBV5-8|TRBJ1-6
TGTGCCAGCAGCTTGGGGAGCTCCTATAATTCACCCCTCCACTTT
CASSLGSSYNSPLHF
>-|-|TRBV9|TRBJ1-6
TGTGCCAGCAGCGTACAGGGACAAGGTAATTCACCCCTCCACTTT
CASSVQGQGNSPLHF
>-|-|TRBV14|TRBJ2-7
TGTGCCAGCGGGGCCGTGACGGGCCAGGAGCAGTACTTC
CASGAVTGQEQYF
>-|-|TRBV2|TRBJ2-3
TGTGCCAGCAGTGAATGGTCGGGAGAAGGGAGGACAGATACGCAGTATTTT
CASSEWSGEGRTDTQYF
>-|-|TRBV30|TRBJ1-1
TGTGCCTGGAGTGTAGGGGTGGGAAGGTTACAAGCTTTCTTT
CAWSVGVGRLQAFF
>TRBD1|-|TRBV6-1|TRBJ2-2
TGTGCCAGCAGTGAATTGGACAGGGGGCACGAGAACACCGGGGAGCTGTTTTTT
CASSELDRGHENTGELFF
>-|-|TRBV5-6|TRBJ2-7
TGTGCCAGCAGCTTGGCCAGCACCTACGAGCAGTACTTC
CASSLASTYEQYF
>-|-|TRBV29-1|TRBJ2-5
TGCAGCGTGTCAGCGTGGGGATTACAAGAGACCCAGTACTTC
CSVSAWGLQETQYF
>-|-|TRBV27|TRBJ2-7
TGTGCCAGCAGGGACACCTCCTACGAGCAGTACTTC
CASRDTSYEQYF
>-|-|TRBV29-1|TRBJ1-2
TGCAGCGTTGAAGGCAGTACCGACCCGATGAAATTTAACTATGGCTACACCTTC
CSVEGSTDPMKFNYGYTF
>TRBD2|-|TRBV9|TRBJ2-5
TGTGCCAGCAGCGTAGGCACTCCCGTAAGCGGGGGGACGGTAGAGACCCAGTACTTC
CASSVGTPVSGGTVETQYF
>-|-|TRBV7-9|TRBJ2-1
TGTGCCAGCAGCTACGACTCTAGCTCCTACAATGAGCAGTTCTTC
CASSYDSSSYNEQFF
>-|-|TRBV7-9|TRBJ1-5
TGTGCCAGCAGCCACGACAGGAGCAATCAGCCCCAGCATTTT
CASSHDRSNQPQHF